The following is a T cell receptor (beta chain) sequence with its context. The sample belongs to a study of siplizumab effects on memory and regulatory T cells. The protocol was immunoSEQ multiplex PCR, while the TCRdb copy is restricted to in-frame clones and leaves out a portion. Of 70,000 or so clones in the sample, 75% to 95% were seen once. CDR3 length: 13 residues. Germline assignment: CDR1 LNHDA and CDR2 SQIVND (reference sequence). Between the trimmed V and J ends, which lost 5 bases and 2 bases, there was a span of 8 bases. This receptor was taken from a human donor in good health. This chain connects TRBV19 to TRBJ2-3; no clear D. The sequenced sample consisted of CD8+ T cells sorted from blood. The CDR3 nucleotides are TGTGCCAGTAGTGTTTGGATCACAGATACGCAGTATTTT. It specifies CASSVWITDTQYF.